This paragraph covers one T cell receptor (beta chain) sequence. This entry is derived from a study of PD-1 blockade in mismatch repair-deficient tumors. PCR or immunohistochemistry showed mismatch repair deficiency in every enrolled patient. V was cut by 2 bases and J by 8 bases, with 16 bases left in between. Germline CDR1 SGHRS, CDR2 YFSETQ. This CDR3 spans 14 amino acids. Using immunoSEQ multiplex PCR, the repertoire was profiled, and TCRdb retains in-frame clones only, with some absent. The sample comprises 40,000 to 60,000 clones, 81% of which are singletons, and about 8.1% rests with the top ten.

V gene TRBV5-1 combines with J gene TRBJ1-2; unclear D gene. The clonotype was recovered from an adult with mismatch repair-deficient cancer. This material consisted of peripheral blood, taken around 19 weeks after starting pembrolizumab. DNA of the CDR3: TGCGCCAGCAGCTTTGACGGGCCCAGAAACGGCTACACCTTC. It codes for CASSFDGPRNGYTF.